The rows below give T cell receptor beta chains drawn from one sample of a study of tumor-infiltrating lymphocytes in primary liver carcinoma. TCRdb independently ran MiXCR on the multiplex PCR reads; one entry per CDR3 protein. The sample holds approximately 110,000 distinct CDR3 sequences, 64% seen once. The specimen sequenced was liver tumor tissue from sampling region 3. The receptor set was obtained from a woman in her sixties with primary liver carcinoma and hepatitis B virus infection. CDR3s include the opening cysteine and the closing phenylalanine or tryptophan. The order of the fields is D gene, J gene, V gene, clone size, CDR3 protein, CDR3 DNA. The D gene is left open where the match is weak. Clone sizes are given selectively: once, few, many, or a class where the clone is expanded.

TRBD1 TRBJ2-5 TRBV7-9 many CASSLTGGWDQETQYF TGTGCCAGCAGCTTGACAGGGGGTTGGGACCAAGAGACCCAGTACTTC
. TRBJ1-2 TRBV12-3/TRBV12-4 . CASTTDKSYGYTF TGTGCCAGCACTACTGACAAGAGCTATGGCTACACCTTC
. TRBJ2-1 TRBV11-2 medium-sized CASSWTRGSQVFF TGTGCCAGCAGCTGGACTCGGGGGAGTCAGGTCTTCTTC
TRBD1 TRBJ1-6 TRBV6-5 many CASSYTLTPEGASNSPLHF TGTGCCAGCAGTTACACCCTTACTCCCGAGGGGGCGTCTAATTCACCCCTCCACTTT
. TRBJ2-2 TRBV29-1 . CSVTGHSRGAVF TGCAGCGTCACGGGGCACTCGCGGGGAGCTGTTTTT
. TRBJ2-1 TRBV7-3 few CASSLIGGPNEQFF TGTGCCAGCAGCTTAATAGGCGGCCCCAATGAGCAGTTCTTC
TRBD1 TRBJ1-1 TRBV6-2/TRBV6-3 many CASSKTDRRNTEAFF TGTGCCAGCAGTAAAACGGACAGGAGGAACACTGAAGCTTTCTTT
. TRBJ2-7 TRBV28 few CASSSQGKGVYEQYF TGTGCCAGCAGTTCACAGGGCAAGGGGGTCTACGAGCAGTACTTC
. TRBJ2-7 TRBV5-5 . CASSLIRGPYEQNF TGTGCCAGCAGCTTGATAAGGGGTCCCTACGAGCAAAACTTC
. TRBJ2-5 TRBV4-2 . CASSHGLMDTGETQYF TGTGCCAGCAGCCATGGCCTCATGGACACAGGGGAGACCCAGTACTTC
TRBD2 TRBJ2-7 TRBV6-1 few CASSGRAPSGRVTGQYF TGTGCCAGCAGTGGAAGAGCTCCTAGCGGGAGGGTTACCGGGCAGTACTTC
TRBD2 TRBJ2-3 TRBV7-8 once CASNPRLASTDTQYF TGTGCCAGCAATCCACGACTAGCTAGCACAGATACGCAGTATTTT
TRBD2 TRBJ2-1 TRBV11-3 medium-sized CASSLGAGATIEQFF TGTGCCAGCAGCTTAGGAGCGGGAGCGACGATTGAGCAGTTCTTC
TRBD1 TRBJ2-7 TRBV11-2 medium-sized CASSRDRVGHEQYF TGTGCCAGCAGCCGGGACAGGGTAGGGCACGAGCAGTACTTC
TRBD1 TRBJ2-7 TRBV29-1 . CRGSTGGEQYF TGCAGGGGCTCGACAGGGGGCGAGCAGTACTTC
. TRBJ1-1 TRBV12-3/TRBV12-4 many CASSLVGGENTEAFF TGTGCCAGCAGTTTAGTAGGGGGAGAGAACACTGAAGCTTTCTTT
. TRBJ2-1 TRBV4-1 . CASSQVVGGHYNEQFF TGCGCCAGCAGCCAAGTGGTTGGAGGGCACTACAATGAGCAGTTCTTC
. TRBJ1-6 TRBV7-8 many CASSPPEGNSPLHF TGTGCCAGCAGTCCGCCTGAGGGCAATTCACCCCTCCACTTT
. TRBJ2-1 TRBV11-2 . CASSFTPLRSYNEQFF TGTGCCAGCAGCTTTACCCCACTGAGGAGCTACAATGAGCAGTTCTTC
. TRBJ2-1 TRBV19 few CASSLLGYNEQFF TGTGCCAGTAGTTTATTGGGCTACAATGAGCAGTTCTTC
. TRBJ2-7 TRBV24-1 . CATSDETGTEQYF TGTGCCACCAGTGATGAGACAGGTACCGAGCAGTACTTC
TRBD1 TRBJ2-3 TRBV7-9 . CASSPLQDRGDTQYF TGTGCCAGCAGCCCCCTCCAGGACAGGGGAGATACGCAGTATTTT
. TRBJ1-4 TRBV5-6 many CASSRMPGVATNEKLFF TGTGCCAGCAGCCGAATGCCGGGGGTAGCAACTAATGAAAAACTGTTTTTT
. TRBJ1-4 TRBV6-5 . CASSSKGENEELFF TGTGCCAGCAGTTCCAAGGGAGAGAATGAAGAACTGTTTTTT
. TRBJ2-7 TRBV5-1 . CASKGGGEDEQYF TGCGCCAGCAAGGGAGGAGGGGAGGACGAGCAGTACTTC
TRBD2 TRBJ2-2 TRBV7-9 . CASSPLAGATGELFF TGTGCCAGCAGCCCCCTAGCGGGAGCGACCGGGGAGCTGTTTTTT
TRBD2 TRBJ2-1 TRBV12-3/TRBV12-4 . CVSTRARGDYNEQSF TGTGTCAGCACCCGAGCCCGGGGGGACTACAATGAGCAGTCCTTC
TRBD1 TRBJ1-1 TRBV10-3 . CATKPGQGSGTEAFF TGTGCCACCAAGCCCGGACAGGGGTCGGGCACTGAAGCTTTCTTT
. TRBJ1-1 TRBV7-8 many CASSLGGGTQSIFF TGTGCCAGCAGCTTAGGAGGAGGGACTCAATCCATTTTCTTT
TRBD2 TRBJ2-3 TRBV12-3/TRBV12-4 . CASNNQREGDTQYF TGTGCCAGCAATAATCAGCGGGAGGGAGATACGCAGTATTTC
. TRBJ1-1 TRBV5-1 once CASIPNSYTEAFF TGCGCCAGCATCCCGAATAGCTACACTGAAGCTTTCTTT
TRBD1 TRBJ1-1 TRBV11-2 . CASSLVQGANEAFF TGTGCCAGCAGCTTAGTGCAGGGGGCCAATGAAGCTTTCTTT
TRBD1 TRBJ2-6 TRBV11-2 once CASTLTGDGADVRTF TGTGCCAGCACCTTGACAGGGGATGGGGCCGACGTCCGGACTTTC
TRBD1 TRBJ1-1 TRBV6-1 many CASSAPGQGARKVNTEAFF TGTGCCAGCAGTGCGCCGGGACAGGGGGCGCGGAAAGTGAACACTGAAGCTTTCTTT
TRBD2 TRBJ2-3 TRBV30 . CAWTPRRETDTQYF TGTGCCTGGACTCCGAGGCGGGAGACAGATACGCAGTATTTT
. TRBJ1-5 TRBV29-1 . CSVSKGNQPQDF TGTAGCGTTAGTAAGGGCAATCAGCCCCAGGATTTT
. TRBJ2-1 TRBV10-3 many CAISPDSTYNEQFF TGTGCCATCAGCCCGGACAGTACCTACAATGAGCAGTTCTTC
. TRBJ2-2 TRBV7-8 once CASRPPSRLGELFF TGTGCTAGCAGACCACCTAGTCGGCTCGGGGAGCTGTTTTTT
. TRBJ1-2 TRBV14 . CASSQIGVGYTF TGTGCCAGCAGTCAGATCGGGGTTGGCTACACCTTC
. TRBJ2-2 TRBV11-3 once CASSSGDATGELFF TGTGCCAGCAGCAGTGGAGATGCGACCGGGGAGCTGTTTTTT
. TRBJ1-1 TRBV6-5 many CASAYRQGVNTEAFF TGTGCCAGCGCTTACAGGCAGGGTGTGAACACTGAAGCTTTCTTT
TRBD1 TRBJ2-3 TRBV11-3 . CASSLTGADTQYF TGTGCCAGCAGCTTAACAGGGGCAGATACGCAGTATTTT
. TRBJ2-3 TRBV29-1 . CSVERAEYTDTQYF TGCAGTGTTGAGCGAGCGGAGTACACAGATACGCAGTATTTT
. TRBJ1-2 TRBV28 few CASSFRTDSPNYGYTF TGTGCCAGCAGTTTTCGGACAGATTCACCGAACTATGGCTACACCTTC
. TRBJ2-6 TRBV14 . CVSSQREIRQDLSGANVLTF TGTGTCAGCAGCCAACGGGAAATCCGACAGGACTTATCTGGGGCCAACGTCCTGACTTTC
. TRBJ2-1 TRBV6-5 . CISSYSRGRGEQFF TGTATCAGCAGTTACTCGCGGGGTAGGGGGGAGCAGTTCTTC
. TRBJ2-3 TRBV11-2 . CVSRLEVGGTDTQYF TGTGTTAGCAGACTAGAGGTGGGAGGCACAGATACGCAGTATTTT
. TRBJ2-3 TRBV14 many CASSPFTDTQYF TGTGCCAGCAGCCCATTCACAGATACGCAGTATTTT
TRBD2 TRBJ2-5 TRBV29-1 once CSVPSGTSGSQETQYF TGCAGTGTCCCCAGCGGGACTAGCGGTTCCCAAGAGACCCAGTACTTC
. TRBJ2-7 TRBV11-2 . CTSTRTSSNYYEQYF TGTACAAGCACCAGGACATCTTCTAACTACTACGAGCAGTACTTC
. TRBJ2-2 TRBV6-6 many CASSYQDSLGELFF TGTGCCAGCAGTTACCAAGATAGTCTTGGGGAGCTGTTTTTT
TRBD2 TRBJ2-7 TRBV28 many CASSSSGSRSYEQYF TGTGCCAGCAGTTCCAGCGGGAGCCGCTCCTACGAGCAGTACTTC
TRBD1 TRBJ1-4 TRBV13 . CASSLSGTGIVKLFF TGTGCTAGCAGCTTATCCGGGACAGGGATCGTAAAACTGTTTTTT
. TRBJ2-3 TRBV5-1 . CASSLVTTTGTQYF TGCGCCAGCAGCTTGGTCACCACCACGGGTACGCAGTATTTT
. TRBJ2-7 TRBV12-3/TRBV12-4 . CANNFYGDTEQYF TGTGCCAACAATTTTTATGGGGACACCGAGCAGTACTTC
. TRBJ1-5 TRBV6-2/TRBV6-3 . CANSYTANQPQHF TGTGCCAACAGTTACACAGCTAATCAGCCCCAGCATTTT
TRBD1 TRBJ1-3 TRBV11-2 . CASSPPGQGGLAPGNTIYF TGTGCCAGCAGCCCACCGGGACAGGGGGGACTCGCCCCTGGGAACACCATATATTTT
. TRBJ2-7 TRBV4-2 . CASSQDPGRESEQYF TGTGCCAGTAGCCAAGATCCGGGAAGGGAGTCCGAGCAGTACTTC
. TRBJ2-7 TRBV6-1 . CASNPTGGDSYGQYF TGTGCCAGCAACCCAACGGGTGGGGATTCCTACGGGCAGTACTTC
TRBD2 TRBJ2-7 TRBV5-6 few CASSLLSGSSYEQYF TGTGCCAGCAGCTTGCTTAGCGGGAGCTCCTACGAGCAGTACTTC